This T cell receptor beta chain was observed in a study of blood T cell repertoires in COVID-19. Clones were read by immunoSEQ multiplex PCR, and TCRdb kept only the in-frame ones, dropping some. The sample shows about 88,000 clones, 72% of them seen only once. V lost 3 bases and J 4 bases, leaving 15 bases between the germline ends. CDR3 length: 15 amino acids. Germline V gene data show CDR1 as SEHNR and CDR2 as FQNEAQ (reference sequence). The specimen sequenced was peripheral blood. The rearrangement links TRBV7-9 to TRBJ1-1; D is ambiguous. The clonotype originates from an older woman in a cohort sampled during active or convalescent COVID-19. This chain's CDR3 is CASSFSTGWGTEAFF. As DNA, the CDR3 is TGTGCCAGCAGCTTCTCGACGGGATGGGGCACTGAAGCTTTCTTT.